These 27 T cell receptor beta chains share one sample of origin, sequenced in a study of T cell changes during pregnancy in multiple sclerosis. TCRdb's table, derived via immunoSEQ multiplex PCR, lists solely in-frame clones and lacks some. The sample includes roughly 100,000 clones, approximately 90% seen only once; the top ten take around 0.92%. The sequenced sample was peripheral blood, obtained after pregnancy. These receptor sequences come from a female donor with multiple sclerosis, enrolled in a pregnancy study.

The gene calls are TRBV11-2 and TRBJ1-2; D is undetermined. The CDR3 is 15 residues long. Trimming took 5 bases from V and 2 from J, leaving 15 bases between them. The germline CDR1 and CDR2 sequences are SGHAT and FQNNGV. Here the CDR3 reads CASSPHRDKNYGYTF. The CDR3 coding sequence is TGTGCCAGCAGCCCCCACAGAGATAAGAACTATGGCTACACCTTC.

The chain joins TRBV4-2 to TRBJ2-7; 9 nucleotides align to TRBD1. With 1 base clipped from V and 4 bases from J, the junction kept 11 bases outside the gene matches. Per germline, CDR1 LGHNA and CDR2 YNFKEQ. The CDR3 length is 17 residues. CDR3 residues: CASSQAFQDRGIYEQYF. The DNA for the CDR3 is TGTGCCAGCAGCCAAGCCTTCCAAGACAGGGGGATTTACGAGCAGTACTTC.

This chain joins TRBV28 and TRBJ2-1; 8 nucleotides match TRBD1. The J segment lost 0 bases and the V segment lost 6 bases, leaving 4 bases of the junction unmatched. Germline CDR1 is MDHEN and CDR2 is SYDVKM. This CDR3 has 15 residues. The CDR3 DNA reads TGTGCCAGCAGCTTGACAGGGGTCTCCTACAATGAGCAGTTCTTC. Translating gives CASSLTGVSYNEQFF.

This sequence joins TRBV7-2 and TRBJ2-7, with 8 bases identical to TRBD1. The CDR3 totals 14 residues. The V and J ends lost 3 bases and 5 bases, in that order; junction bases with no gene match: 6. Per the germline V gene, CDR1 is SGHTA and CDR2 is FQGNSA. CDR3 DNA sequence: TGTGCCAGCAGCTTCCCAGGGGGCGCAAACGAGCAGTACTTC. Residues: CASSFPGGANEQYF.

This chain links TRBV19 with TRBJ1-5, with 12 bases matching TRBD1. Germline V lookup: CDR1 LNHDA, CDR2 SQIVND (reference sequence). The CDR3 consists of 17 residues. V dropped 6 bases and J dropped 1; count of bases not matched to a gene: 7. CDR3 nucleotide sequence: TGTGCCAGTAGGTCCGGGACAGGGGGCGCGAGCAATCAGCCCCAGCATTTT. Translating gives CASRSGTGGASNQPQHF.

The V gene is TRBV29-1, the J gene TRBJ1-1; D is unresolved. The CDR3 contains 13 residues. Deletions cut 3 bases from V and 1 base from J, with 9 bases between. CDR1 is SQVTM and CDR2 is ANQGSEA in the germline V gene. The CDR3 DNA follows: TGCAGCGTTGAGGGAGGATCGAACACTGAAGCTTTCTTT. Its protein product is CSVEGGSNTEAFF. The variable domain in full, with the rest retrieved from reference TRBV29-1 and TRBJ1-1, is SAVISQKPSRDICQRGTSLTIQCQVDSQVTMMFWYRQQPGQSLTLIATANQGSEATYESGFVIDKFPISRPNLTFSTLTVSNMSPEDSSIYLCSVEGGSNTEAFFGQGTRLTVV.

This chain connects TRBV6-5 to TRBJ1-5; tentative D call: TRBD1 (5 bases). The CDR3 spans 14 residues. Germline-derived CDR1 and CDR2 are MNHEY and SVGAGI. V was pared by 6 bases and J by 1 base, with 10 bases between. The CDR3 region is CASREGLSNQPQHF. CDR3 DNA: TGTGCCAGCAGGGAGGGGTTGAGCAATCAGCCCCAGCATTTT.

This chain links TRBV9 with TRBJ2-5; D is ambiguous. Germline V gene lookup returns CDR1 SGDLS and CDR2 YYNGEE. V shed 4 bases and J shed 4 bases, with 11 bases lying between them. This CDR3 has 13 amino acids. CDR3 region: CASSPQIAETQYF. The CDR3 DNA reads TGTGCCAGCAGCCCCCAGATCGCAGAGACCCAGTACTTC.

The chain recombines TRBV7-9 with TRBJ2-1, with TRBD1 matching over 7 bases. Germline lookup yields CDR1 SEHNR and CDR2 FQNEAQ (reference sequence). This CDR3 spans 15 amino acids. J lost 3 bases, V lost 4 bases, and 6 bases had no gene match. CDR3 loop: CASSSRRTGYNEQFF. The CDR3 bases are TGTGCCAGCAGCTCCCGACGGACAGGCTACAATGAGCAGTTCTTC.

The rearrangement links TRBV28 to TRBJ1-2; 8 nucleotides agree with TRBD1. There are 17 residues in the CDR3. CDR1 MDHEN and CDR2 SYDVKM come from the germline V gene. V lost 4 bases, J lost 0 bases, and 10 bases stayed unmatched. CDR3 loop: CASSSWTGREANYGYTF. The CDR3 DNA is TGTGCCAGCAGTTCATGGACAGGGAGAGAAGCTAACTATGGCTACACCTTC.

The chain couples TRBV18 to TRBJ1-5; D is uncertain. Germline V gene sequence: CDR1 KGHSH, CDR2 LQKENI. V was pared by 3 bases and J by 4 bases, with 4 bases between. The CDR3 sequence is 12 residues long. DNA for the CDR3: TGTGCCAGCTCACCCCCTAATCAGCCCCAGCATTTT. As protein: CASSPPNQPQHF.

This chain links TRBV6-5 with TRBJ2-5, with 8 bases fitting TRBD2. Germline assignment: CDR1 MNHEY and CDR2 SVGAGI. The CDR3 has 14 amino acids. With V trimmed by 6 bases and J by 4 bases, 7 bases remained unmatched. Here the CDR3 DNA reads TGTGCCAGCAGGAGCGGGGGAGACAGAGAGACCCAGTACTTC. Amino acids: CASRSGGDRETQYF.

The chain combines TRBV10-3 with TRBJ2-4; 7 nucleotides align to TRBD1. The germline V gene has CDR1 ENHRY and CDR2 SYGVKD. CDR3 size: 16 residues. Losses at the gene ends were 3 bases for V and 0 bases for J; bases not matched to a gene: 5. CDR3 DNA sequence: TGTGCCATCAGTGAAGGGGGACAGATAGCCAAAAACATTCAGTACTTC. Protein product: CAISEGGQIAKNIQYF.

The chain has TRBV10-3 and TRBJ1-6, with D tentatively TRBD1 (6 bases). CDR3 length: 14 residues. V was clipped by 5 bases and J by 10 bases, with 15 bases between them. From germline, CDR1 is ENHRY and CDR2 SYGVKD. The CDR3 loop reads CAISPDRRNSPLHF. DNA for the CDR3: TGTGCCATCAGTCCCGACAGGCGTAACTCACCCCTCCACTTT.

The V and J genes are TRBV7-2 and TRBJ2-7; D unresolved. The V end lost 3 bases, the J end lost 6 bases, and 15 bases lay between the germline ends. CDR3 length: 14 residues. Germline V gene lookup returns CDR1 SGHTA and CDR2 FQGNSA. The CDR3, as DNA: TGTGCCAGCAGCTTCATTGGGCCTGCAGGCGAGCAGTACTTC. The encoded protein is CASSFIGPAGEQYF.

The CDR3 DNA is TGCGCCAGCAGCGTGGGACTAGCGGAGAGCAATGAGCAGTTCTTC. It specifies CASSVGLAESNEQFF. The gene calls are TRBV5-1 and TRBJ2-1, with TRBD2 identical over 11 bases. The CDR3 runs to 15 residues. From germline, CDR1 is SGHRS and CDR2 YFSETQ. Unmatched junction bases numbered 6, after V lost 4 bases and J lost 6 bases.

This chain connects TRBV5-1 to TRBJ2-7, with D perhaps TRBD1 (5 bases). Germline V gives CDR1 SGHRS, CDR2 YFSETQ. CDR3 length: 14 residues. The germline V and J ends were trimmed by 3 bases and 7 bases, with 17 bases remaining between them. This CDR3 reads CASSYLAGSGEQYF. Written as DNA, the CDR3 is TGCGCCAGCAGCTACCTGGCAGGGTCGGGTGAGCAGTACTTC.

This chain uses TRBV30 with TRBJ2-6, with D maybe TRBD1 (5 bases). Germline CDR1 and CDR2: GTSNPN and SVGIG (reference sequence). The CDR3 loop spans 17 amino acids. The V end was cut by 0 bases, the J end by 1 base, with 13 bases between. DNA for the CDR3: TGTGCCTGGAGTGTCGTAAGGGGCTCATCTGGGGCCAACGTCCTGACTTTC. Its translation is CAWSVVRGSSGANVLTF.

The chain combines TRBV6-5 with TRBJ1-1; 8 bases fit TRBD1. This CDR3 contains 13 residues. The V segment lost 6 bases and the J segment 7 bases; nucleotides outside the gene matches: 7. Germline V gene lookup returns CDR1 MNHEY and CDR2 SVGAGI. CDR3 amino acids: CASRGSTGDEAFF. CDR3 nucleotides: TGTGCCAGCAGAGGCTCGACAGGGGATGAAGCTTTCTTT.

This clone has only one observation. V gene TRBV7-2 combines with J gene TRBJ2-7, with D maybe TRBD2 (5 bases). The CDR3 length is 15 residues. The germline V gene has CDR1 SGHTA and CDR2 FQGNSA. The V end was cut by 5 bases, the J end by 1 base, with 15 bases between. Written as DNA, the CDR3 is TGTGCCAGCAGCCGAACACGGGGATCATCCTACGAGCAGTACTTC. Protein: CASSRTRGSSYEQYF.

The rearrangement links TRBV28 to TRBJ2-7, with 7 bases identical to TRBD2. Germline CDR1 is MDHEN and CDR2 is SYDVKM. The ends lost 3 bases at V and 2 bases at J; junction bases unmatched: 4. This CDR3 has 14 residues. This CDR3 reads CASSLQRDPYEQYF. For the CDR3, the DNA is TGTGCCAGCAGTTTGCAGCGGGACCCCTACGAGCAGTACTTC.

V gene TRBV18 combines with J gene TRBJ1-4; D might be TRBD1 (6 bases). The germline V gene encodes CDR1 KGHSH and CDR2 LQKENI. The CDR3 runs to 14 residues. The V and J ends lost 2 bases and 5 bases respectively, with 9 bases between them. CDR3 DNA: TGTGCCAGCTCACCAGACAGGCGGAATGAAAAACTGTTTTTT. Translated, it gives CASSPDRRNEKLFF.

CDR3 region: CASSQARSDTQYF. As DNA, the CDR3 is TGCGCCAGCAGCCAAGCTAGGTCAGATACGCAGTATTTT. V gene TRBV4-1 combines with J gene TRBJ2-3; D gene uncertain. The germline CDR1 and CDR2 sequences are MGHRA and YSYEKL. The CDR3 sequence is 13 residues long. The V and J ends lost 1 base and 4 bases respectively, with 6 bases between them.

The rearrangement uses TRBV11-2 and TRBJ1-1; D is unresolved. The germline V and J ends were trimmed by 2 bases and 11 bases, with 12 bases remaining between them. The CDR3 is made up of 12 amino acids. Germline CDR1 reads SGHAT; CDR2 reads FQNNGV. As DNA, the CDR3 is TGTGCCAGCAGCTTAACACAGCTGTGGGCTTTCTTT. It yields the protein CASSLTQLWAFF.

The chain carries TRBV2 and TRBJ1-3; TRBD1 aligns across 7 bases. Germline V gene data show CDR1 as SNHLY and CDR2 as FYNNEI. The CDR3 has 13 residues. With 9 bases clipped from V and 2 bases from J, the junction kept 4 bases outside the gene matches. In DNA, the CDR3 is TGTGCCAGGGGACAGCGCCCTGGAAACACCATATATTTT. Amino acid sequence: CARGQRPGNTIYF.

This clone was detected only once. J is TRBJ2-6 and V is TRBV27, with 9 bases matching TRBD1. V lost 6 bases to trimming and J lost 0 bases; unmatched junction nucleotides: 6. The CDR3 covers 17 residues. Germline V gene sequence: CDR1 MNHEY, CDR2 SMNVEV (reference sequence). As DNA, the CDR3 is TGTGCCAGCAGGCTTCGGGGACAGGGCTCTGGGGCCAACGTCCTGACTTTC. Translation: CASRLRGQGSGANVLTF.

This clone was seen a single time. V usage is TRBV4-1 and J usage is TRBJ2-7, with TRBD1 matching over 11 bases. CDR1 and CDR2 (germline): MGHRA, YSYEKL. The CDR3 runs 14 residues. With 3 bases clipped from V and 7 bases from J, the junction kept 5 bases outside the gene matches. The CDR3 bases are TGCGCCAGCAGCCAGGGACAGGGGGATTGGGAGCAGTACTTC. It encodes CASSQGQGDWEQYF.